The clone carrying this T cell receptor beta chain appeared once. This sample was included in a study of blood T cell repertoires in COVID-19. About the research overall: Both acute and convalescent COVID-19 samples were obtained from the United States, Italy and Spain. The cDNA or gDNA used as material had been derived from T cells, B-cell-depleted T cells, or PBMCs.

Source study methods: For nucleated cells, counts were estimated from reference gene primer amplification. Using immunoSEQ multiplex PCR, the repertoire was profiled, and TCRdb retains in-frame clones only, with some absent. Clone size and the V and J calls come from that table; the DNA yielded D and trimming. Here the sample spans 200,000 to 300,000 clones, around 87% being singletons. There are 12 residues in the CDR3. The V gene's germline CDR1 is SNHLY and CDR2 FYNNEI. V was pared by 9 bases and J by 4 bases, with 3 bases of the junction left unmatched. The chain recombines TRBV2 with TRBJ1-2, with 9 bases matching TRBD1. The clonotype was recovered from a woman between 50 and 59 years old with acute or convalescent COVID-19. Sequenced input: peripheral blood. CDR3 residues: CASGQGSYGYTF. The CDR3 nucleotides are TGTGCCAGTGGACAGGGGTCCTATGGCTACACCTTC.